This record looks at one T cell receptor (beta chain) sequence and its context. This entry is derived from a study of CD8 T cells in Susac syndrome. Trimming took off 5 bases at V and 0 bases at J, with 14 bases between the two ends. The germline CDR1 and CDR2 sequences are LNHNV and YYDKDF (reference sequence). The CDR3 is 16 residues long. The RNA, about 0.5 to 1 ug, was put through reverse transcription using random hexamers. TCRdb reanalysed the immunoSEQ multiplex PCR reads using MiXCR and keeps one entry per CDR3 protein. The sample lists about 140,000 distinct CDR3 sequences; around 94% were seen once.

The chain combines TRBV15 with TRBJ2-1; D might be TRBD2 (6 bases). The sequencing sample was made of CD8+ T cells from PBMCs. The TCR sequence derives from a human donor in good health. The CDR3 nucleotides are TGTGCCACCAGCCCGGCCGGGGGAACCTCCTACAATGAGCAGTTCTTC. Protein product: CATSPAGGTSYNEQFF.